This paragraph reports one TCR beta chain. The sample comes from a study of CD8 T cells in ankylosing spondylitis. The CDR3 length is 15 residues. Trimming removed 5 bases at V and 0 bases at J, with 14 bases between. CDR1 is DFQATT and CDR2 is SNEGSKA in the germline V gene (reference sequence). One entry per CDR3 protein results from TCRdb running MiXCR on the 5' RACE reads. This table holds roughly 240,000 distinct CDR3 sequences, 8.2% found once. This clonotype was obtained from a female donor with ankylosing spondylitis or in good health (not recorded which). The V gene is TRBV20-1, the J gene TRBJ1-5; possible D gene TRBD1, 6 bases. The sample comprised blood, either unsorted or a sorted T cell fraction (not recorded which). This chain's CDR3 is CSAEPRDISNQPQHF. CDR3 sequence (DNA): TGCAGTGCTGAGCCCCGGGACATTAGCAATCAGCCCCAGCATTTT.